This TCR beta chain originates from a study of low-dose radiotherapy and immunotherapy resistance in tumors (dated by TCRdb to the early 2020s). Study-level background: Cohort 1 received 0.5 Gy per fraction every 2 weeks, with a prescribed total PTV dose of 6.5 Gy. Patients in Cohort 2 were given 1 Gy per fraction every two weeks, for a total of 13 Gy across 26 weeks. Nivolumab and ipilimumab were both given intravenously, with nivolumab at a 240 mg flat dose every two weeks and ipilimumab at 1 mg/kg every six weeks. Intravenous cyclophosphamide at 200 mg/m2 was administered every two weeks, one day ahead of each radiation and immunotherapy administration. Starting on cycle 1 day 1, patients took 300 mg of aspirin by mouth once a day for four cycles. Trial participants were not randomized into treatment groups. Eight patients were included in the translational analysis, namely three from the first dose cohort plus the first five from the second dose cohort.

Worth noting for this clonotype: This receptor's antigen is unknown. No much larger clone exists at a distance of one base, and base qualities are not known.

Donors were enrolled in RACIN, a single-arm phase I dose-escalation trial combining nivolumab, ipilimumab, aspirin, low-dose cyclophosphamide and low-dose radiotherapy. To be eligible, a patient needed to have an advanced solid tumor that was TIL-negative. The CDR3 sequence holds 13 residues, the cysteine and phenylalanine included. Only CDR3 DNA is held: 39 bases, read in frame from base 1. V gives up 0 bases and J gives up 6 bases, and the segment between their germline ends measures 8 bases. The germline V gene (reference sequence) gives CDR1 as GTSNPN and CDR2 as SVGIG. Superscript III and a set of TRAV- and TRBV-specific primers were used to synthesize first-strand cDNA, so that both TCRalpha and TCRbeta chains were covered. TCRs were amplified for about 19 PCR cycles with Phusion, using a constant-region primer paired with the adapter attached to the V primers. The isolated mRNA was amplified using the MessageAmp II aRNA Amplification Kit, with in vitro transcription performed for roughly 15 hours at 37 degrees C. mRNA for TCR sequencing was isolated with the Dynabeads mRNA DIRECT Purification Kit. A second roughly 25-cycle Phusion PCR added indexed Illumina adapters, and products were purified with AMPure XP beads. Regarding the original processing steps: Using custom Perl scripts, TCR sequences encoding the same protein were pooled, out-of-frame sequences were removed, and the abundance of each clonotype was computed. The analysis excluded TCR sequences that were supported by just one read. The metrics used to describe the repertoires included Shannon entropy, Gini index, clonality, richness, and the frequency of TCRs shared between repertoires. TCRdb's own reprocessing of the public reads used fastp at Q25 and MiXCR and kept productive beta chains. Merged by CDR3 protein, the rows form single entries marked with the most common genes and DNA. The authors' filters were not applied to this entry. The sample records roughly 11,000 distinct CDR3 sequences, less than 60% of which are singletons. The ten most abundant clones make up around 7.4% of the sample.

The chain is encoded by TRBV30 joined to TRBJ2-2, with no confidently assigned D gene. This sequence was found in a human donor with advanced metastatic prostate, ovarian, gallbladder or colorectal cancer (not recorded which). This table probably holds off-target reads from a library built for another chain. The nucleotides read TGTGCCTGGAGTGTGGGGTCTGCCGGGGAGCTGTTTTTT. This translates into CAWSVGSAGELFF. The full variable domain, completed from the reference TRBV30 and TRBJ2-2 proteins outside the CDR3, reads SQTIHQWPATLVQPVGSPLSLECTVEGTSNPNLYWYRQAAGRGLQLLFYSVGIGQISSEVPQNLSASRPQDRQFILSSKKLLLSDSGFYLCAWSVGSAGELFFGEGSRLTVL.